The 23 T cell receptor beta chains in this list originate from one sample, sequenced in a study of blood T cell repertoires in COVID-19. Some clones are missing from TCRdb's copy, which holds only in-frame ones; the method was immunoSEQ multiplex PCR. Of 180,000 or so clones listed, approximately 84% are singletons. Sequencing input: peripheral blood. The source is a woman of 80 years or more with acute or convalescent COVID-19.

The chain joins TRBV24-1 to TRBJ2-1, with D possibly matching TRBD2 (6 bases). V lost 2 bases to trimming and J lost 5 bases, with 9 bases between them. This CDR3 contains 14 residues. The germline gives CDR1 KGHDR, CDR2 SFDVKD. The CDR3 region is CATSDWRGHNEQFF. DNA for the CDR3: TGTGCCACCAGTGATTGGCGGGGACACAATGAGCAGTTCTTC.

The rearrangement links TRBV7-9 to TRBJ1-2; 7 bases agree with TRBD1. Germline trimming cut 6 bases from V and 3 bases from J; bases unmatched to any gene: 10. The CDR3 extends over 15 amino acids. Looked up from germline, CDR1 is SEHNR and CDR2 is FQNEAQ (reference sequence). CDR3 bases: TGTGCCAGCAGTCAAGCGGGAGGGGGCTACTATGGCTACACCTTC. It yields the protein CASSQAGGGYYGYTF. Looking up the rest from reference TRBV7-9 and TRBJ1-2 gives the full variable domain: DTGVSQNPRHKITKRGQNVTFRCDPISEHNRLYWYRQTLGQGPEFLTYFQNEAQLEKSRLLSDRFSAERPKGSFSTLEIQRTEQGDSAMYLCASSQAGGGYYGYTFGSGTRLTVV.

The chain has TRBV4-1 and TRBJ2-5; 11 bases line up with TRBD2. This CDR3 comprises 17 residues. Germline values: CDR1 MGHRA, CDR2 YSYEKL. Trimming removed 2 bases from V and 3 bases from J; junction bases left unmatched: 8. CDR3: CASSQLPPGLAEETQYF. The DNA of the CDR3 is TGCGCCAGCAGCCAACTACCGCCGGGACTAGCGGAAGAGACCCAGTACTTC.

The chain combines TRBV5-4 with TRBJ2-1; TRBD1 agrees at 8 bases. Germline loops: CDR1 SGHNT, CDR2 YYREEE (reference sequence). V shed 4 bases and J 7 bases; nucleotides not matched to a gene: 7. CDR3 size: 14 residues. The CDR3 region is CASSGPGQANEQFF. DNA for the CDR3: TGTGCCAGCAGCGGACCGGGACAGGCTAATGAGCAGTTCTTC.

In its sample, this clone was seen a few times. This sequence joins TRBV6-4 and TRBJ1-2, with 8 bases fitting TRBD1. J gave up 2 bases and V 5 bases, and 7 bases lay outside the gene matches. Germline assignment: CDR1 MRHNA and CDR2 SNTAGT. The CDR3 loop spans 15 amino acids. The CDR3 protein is CASSFGTGSNYGYTF. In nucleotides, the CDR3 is TGTGCCAGCAGTTTCGGGACAGGATCGAACTATGGCTACACCTTC.

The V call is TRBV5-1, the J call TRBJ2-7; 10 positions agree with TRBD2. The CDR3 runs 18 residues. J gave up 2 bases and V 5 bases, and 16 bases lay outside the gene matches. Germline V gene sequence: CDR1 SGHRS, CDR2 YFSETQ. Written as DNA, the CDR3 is TGCGCCAGCAGGGGAGTAGCGGGAGGCACTTTGAGGACCTACGAGCAGTACTTC. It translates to CASRGVAGGTLRTYEQYF.

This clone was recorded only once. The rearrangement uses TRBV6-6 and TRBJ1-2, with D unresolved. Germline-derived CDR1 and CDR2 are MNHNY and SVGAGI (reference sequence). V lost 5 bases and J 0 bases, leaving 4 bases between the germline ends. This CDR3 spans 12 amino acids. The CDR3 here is CASSTANYGYTF. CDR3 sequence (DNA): TGTGCCAGCAGTACAGCTAACTATGGCTACACCTTC.

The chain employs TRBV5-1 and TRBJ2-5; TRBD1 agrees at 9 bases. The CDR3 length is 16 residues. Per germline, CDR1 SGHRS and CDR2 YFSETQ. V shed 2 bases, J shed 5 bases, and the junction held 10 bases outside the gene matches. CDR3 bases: TGCGCCAGCAGCTTCGCCGGGACAGGGATAAGCGAGACCCAGTACTTC. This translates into CASSFAGTGISETQYF.

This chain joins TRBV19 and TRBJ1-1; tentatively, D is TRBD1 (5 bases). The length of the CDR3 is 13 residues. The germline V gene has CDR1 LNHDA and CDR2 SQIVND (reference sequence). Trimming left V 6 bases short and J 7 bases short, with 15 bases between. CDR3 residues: CASSFRVTGEAFF. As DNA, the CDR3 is TGTGCCAGTAGCTTCAGGGTGACCGGTGAAGCTTTCTTT.

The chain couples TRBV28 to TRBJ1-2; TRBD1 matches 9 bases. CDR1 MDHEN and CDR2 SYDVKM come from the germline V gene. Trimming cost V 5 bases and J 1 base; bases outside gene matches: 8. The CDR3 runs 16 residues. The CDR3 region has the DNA TGTGCCAGCAGTAGGGACAGGGTCAGTCGTAACTATGGCTACACCTTC. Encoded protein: CASSRDRVSRNYGYTF.

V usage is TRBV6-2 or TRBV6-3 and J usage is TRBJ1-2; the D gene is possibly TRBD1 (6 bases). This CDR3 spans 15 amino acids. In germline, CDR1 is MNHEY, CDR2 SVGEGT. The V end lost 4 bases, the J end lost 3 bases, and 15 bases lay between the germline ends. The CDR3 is CASSSRRGRYYGYTF. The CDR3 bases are TGTGCCAGCAGTTCCCGGCGGGGGCGATACTATGGCTACACCTTC.

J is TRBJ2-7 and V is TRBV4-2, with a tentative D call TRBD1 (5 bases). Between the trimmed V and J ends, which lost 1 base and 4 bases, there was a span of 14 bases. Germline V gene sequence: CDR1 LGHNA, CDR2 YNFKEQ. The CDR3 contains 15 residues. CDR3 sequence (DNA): TGTGCCAGCAGCCAAGGTGGGCAGGGTATTTACGAGCAGTACTTC. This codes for CASSQGGQGIYEQYF.

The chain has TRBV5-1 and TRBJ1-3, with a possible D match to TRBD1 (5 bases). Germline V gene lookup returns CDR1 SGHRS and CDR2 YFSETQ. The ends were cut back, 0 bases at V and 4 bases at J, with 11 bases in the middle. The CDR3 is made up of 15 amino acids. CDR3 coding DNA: TGCGCCAGCAGCTTGGAAGCCGGGGGAGGAAACACCATATATTTT. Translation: CASSLEAGGGNTIYF.

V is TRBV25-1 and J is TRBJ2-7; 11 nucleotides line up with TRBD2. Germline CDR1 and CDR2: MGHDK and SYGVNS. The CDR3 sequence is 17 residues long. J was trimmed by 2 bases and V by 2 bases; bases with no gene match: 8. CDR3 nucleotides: TGTGCCAGCAGTGAAGTTACTAGCGGGAGAGGGGCCTACGAGCAGTACTTC. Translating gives CASSEVTSGRGAYEQYF.

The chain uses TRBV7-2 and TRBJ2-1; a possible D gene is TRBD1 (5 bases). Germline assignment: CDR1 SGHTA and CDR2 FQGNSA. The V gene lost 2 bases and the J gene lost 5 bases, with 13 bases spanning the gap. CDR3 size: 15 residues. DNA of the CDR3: TGTGCCAGCAGCTTACGACAGAATCCCGACAATGAGCAGTTCTTC. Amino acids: CASSLRQNPDNEQFF.

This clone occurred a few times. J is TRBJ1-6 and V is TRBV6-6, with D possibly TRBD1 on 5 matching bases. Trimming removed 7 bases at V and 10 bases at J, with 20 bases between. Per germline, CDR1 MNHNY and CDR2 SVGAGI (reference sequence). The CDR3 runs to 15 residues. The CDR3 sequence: CASTNRDSPSSPLHF. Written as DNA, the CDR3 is TGTGCCAGCACAAACCGGGACTCTCCAAGCTCACCCCTCCACTTT.

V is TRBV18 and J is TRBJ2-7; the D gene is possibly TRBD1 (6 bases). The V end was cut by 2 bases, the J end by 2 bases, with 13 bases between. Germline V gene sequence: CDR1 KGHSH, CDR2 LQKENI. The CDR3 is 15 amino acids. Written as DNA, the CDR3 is TGTGCCAGCTCACCAAATCAGGACAGCACCTACGAGCAGTACTTC. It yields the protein CASSPNQDSTYEQYF.

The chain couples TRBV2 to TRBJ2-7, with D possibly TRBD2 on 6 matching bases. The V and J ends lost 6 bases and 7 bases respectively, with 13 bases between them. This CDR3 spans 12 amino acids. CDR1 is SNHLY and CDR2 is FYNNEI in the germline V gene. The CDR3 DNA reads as TGTGCCAGCAGGGAGGGAAGAGGGGAGCAGTACTTC. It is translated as CASREGRGEQYF.

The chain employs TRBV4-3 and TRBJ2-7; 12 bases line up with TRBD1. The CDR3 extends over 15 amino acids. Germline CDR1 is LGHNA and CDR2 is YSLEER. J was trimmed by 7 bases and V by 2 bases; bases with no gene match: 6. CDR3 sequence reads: CASSQPGQGAREQYF. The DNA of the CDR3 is TGCGCCAGCAGCCAACCGGGACAGGGGGCTCGGGAGCAGTACTTC.

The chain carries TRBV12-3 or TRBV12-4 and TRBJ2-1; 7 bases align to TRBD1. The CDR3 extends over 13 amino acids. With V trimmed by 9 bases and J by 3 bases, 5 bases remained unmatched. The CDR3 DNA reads TGTGCCAGTAAGGGACAGCTCTACAATGAGCAGTTCTTC. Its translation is CASKGQLYNEQFF.

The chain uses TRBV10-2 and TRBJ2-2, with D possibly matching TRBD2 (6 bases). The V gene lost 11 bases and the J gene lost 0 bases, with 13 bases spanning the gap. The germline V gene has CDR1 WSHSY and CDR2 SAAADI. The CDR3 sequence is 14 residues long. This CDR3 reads CAAVGGANTGELFF. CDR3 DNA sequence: TGCGCCGCAGTGGGGGGTGCGAACACCGGGGAGCTGTTTTTT.

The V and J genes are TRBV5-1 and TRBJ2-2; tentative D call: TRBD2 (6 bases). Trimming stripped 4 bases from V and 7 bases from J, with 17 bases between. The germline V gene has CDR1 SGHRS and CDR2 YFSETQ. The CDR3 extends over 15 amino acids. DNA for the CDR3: TGCGCCAGCAGCCCGGAGGGGTCTTTGTTCGGGGAGCTGTTTTTT. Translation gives CASSPEGSLFGELFF. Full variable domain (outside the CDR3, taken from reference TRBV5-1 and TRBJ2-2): KAGVTQTPRYLIKTRGQQVTLSCSPISGHRSVSWYQQTPGQGLQFLFEYFSETQRNKGNFPGRFSGRQFSNSRSEMNVSTLELGDSALYLCASSPEGSLFGELFFGEGSRLTVL.

The CDR3 DNA is TGTGCCACCAGCAGAGATCTGCAGGCCCAAGAGACCCAGTACTTC. Its protein is CATSRDLQAQETQYF. The chain uses TRBV15 and TRBJ2-5, with D uncertain. Germline V CDR1 and CDR2: LNHNV, YYDKDF (reference sequence). CDR3 length: 15 amino acids. V lost 0 bases, J lost 1 base, and 9 bases lay in between.